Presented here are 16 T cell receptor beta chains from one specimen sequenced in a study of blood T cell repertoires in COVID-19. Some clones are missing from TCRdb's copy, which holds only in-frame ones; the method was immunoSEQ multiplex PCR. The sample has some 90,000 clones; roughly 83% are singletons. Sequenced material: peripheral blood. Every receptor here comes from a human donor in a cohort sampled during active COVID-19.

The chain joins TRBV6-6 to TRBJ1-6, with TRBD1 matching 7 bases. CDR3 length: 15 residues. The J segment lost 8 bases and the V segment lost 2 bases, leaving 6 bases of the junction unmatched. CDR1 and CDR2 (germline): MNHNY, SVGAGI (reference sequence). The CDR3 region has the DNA TGTGCCAGCAGTTACGGAACAGGGGCGGATTCACCCCTCCACTTT. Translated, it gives CASSYGTGADSPLHF.

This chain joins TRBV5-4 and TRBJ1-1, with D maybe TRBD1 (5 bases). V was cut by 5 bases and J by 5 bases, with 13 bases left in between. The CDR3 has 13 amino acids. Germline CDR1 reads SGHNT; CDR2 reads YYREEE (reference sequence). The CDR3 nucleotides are TGTGCCAGCAGACGTCGGGGGGGAACTGAAGCTTTCTTT. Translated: CASRRRGGTEAFF.

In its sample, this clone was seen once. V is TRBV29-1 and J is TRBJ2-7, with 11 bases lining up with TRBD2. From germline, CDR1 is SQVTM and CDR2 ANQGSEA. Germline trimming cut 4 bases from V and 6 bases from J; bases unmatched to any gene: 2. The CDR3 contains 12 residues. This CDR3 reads CSVASGGLEQYF. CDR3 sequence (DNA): TGCAGCGTTGCTAGCGGGGGGCTCGAGCAGTACTTC.

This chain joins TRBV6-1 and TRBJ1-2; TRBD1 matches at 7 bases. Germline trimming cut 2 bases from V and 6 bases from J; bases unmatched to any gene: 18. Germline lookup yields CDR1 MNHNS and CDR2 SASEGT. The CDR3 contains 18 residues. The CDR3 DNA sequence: TGTGCCAGCAGTGAACCTCGGAGTTTAAAGACAGGGTGGAATGGCTACACCTTC. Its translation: CASSEPRSLKTGWNGYTF.

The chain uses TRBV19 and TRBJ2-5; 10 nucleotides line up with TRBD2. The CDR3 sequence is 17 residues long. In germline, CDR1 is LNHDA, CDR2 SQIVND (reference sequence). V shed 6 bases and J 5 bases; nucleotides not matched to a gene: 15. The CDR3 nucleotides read TGTGCCAGTAGCCTCAGGGGACTAGCGTTTTCTCAGGAGACCCAGTACTTC. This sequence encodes CASSLRGLAFSQETQYF.

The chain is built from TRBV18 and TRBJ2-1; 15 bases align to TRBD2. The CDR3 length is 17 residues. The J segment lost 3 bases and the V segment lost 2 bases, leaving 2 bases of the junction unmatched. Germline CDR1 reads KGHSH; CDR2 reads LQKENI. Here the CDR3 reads CASSPWTSGRDYNEQFF. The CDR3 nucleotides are TGTGCCAGCTCACCATGGACTAGCGGGAGGGACTACAATGAGCAGTTCTTC.

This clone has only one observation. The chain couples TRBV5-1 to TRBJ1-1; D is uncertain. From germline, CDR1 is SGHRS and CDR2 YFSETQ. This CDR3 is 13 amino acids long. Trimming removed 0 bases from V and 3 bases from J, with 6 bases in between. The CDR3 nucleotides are TGCGCCAGCAGCTTGGTCTCTGACACTGAAGCTTTCTTT. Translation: CASSLVSDTEAFF.

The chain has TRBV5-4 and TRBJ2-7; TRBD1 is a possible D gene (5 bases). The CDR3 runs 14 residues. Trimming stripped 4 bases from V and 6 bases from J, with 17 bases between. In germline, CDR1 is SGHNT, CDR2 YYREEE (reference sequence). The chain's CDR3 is CASSRDSDGREQYF. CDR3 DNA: TGTGCCAGCAGCCGCGACAGTGACGGTCGCGAGCAGTACTTC.

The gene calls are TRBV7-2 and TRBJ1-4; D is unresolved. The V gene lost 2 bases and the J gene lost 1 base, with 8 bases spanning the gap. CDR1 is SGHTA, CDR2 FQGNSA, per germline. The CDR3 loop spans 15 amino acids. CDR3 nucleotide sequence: TGTGCCAGCAGCTTAATCCGGGGAACTAATGAAAAACTGTTTTTT. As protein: CASSLIRGTNEKLFF.

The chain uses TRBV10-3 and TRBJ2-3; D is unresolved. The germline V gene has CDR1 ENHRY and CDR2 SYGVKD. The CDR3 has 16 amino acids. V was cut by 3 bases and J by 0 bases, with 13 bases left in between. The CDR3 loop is CAISDLYLGSTDTQYF. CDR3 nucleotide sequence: TGTGCCATCAGTGACCTCTACCTAGGAAGCACAGATACGCAGTATTTT.

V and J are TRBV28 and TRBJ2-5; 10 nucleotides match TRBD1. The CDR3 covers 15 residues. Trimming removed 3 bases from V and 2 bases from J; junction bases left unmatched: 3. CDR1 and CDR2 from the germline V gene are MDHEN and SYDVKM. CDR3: CASSFWTGGQETQYF. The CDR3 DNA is TGTGCCAGCAGTTTCTGGACAGGGGGACAAGAGACCCAGTACTTC. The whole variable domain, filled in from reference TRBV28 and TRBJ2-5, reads DVKVTQSSRYLVKRTGEKVFLECVQDMDHENMFWYRQDPGLGLRLIYFSYDVKMKEKGDIPEGYSVSREKKERFSLILESASTNQTSMYLCASSFWTGGQETQYFGPGTRLLVL.

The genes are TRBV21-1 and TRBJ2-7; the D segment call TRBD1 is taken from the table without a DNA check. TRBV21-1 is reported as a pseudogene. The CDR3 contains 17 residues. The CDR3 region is CASSKVPTGGIDYEQYF. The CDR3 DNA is TGTGCCAGCAGCAAAGTCCCCACAGGGGGGATAGACTACGAGCAGTACTTC.

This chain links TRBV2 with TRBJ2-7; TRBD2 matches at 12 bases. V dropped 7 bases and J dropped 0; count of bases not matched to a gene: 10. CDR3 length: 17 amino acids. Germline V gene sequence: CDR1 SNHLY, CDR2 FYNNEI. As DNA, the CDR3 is TGTGCCAGCATAGAGACTAGCGGGAGCCCTATCTCCTACGAGCAGTACTTC. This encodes CASIETSGSPISYEQYF.

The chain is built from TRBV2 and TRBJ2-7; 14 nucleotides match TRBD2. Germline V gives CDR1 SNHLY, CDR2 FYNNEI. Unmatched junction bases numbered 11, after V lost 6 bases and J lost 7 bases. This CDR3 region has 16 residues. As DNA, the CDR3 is TGTGCCAGCAGCGTTAACCGACTAGCGGGAGGGCGGGAGCAGTACTTC. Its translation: CASSVNRLAGGREQYF.

In nucleotides, the CDR3 is TGTGCCAGCAGCTCAGGACAGGGGATATACAATGAGCAGTTCTTC. It is translated as CASSSGQGIYNEQFF. The rearrangement joins TRBV7-3 to TRBJ2-1; 9 positions agree with TRBD1. The V gene's germline CDR1 is SGHTA and CDR2 FQGTGA. The CDR3 has 15 amino acids. J gave up 4 bases and V 4 bases, and 5 bases lay outside the gene matches. Supplemented by reference TRBV7-3 and TRBJ2-1, the full variable domain reads GAGVSQTPSNKVTEKGKYVELRCDPISGHTALYWYRQSLGQGPEFLIYFQGTGAADDSGLPNDRFFAVRPEGSVSTLKIQRTERGDSAVYLCASSSGQGIYNEQFFGPGTRLTVL.

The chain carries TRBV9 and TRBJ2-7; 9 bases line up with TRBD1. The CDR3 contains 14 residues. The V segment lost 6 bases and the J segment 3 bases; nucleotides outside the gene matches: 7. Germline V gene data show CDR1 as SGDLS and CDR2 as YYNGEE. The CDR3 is CASNRQGGSYEQYF. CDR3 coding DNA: TGTGCCAGCAACAGACAGGGGGGTAGCTACGAGCAGTACTTC. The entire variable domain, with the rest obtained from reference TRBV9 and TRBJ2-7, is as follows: DSGVTQTPKHLITATGQRVTLRCSPRSGDLSVYWYQQSLDQGLQFLIQYYNGEERAKGNILERFSAQQFPDLHSELNLSSLELGDSALYFCASNRQGGSYEQYFGPGTRLTVT.